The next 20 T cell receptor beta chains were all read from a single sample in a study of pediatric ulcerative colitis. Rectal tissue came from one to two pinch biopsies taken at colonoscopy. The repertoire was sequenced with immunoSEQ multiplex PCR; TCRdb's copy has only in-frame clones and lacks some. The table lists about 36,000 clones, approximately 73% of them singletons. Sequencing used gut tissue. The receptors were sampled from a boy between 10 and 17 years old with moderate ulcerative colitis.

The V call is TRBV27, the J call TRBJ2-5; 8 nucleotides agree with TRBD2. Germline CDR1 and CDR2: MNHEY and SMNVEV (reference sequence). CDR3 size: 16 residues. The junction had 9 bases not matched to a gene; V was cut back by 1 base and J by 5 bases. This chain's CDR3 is CASSLYGREVGETQYF. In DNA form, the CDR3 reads TGTGCCAGCAGTTTATACGGGCGGGAGGTAGGGGAGACCCAGTACTTC.

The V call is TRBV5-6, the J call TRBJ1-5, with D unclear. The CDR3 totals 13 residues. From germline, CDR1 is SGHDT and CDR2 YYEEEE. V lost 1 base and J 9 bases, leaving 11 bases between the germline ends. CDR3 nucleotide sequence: TGTGCCAGCAGCTTGTCGACGCTCGGGCCCCAGCATTTT. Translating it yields CASSLSTLGPQHF.

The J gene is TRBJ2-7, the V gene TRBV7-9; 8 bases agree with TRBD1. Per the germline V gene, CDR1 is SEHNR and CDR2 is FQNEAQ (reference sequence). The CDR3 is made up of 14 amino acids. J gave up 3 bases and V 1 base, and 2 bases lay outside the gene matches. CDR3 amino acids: CASSLVQGVYEQYF. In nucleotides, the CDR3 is TGTGCCAGCAGCTTAGTACAGGGGGTCTACGAGCAGTACTTC. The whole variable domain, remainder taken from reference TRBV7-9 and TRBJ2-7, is DTGVSQNPRHKITKRGQNVTFRCDPISEHNRLYWYRQTLGQGPEFLTYFQNEAQLEKSRLLSDRFSAERPKGSFSTLEIQRTEQGDSAMYLCASSLVQGVYEQYFGPGTRLTVT.

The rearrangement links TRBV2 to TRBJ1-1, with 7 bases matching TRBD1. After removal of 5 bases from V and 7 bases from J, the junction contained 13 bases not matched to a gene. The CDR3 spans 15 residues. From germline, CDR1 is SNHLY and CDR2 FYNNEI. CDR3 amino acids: CASSKTGAGMGEAFF. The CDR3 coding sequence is TGTGCCAGCAGTAAAACAGGGGCCGGGATGGGTGAAGCTTTCTTT.

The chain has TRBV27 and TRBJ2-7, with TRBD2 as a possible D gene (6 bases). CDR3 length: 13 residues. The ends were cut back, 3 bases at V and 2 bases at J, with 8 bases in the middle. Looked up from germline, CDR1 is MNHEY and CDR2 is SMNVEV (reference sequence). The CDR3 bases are TGTGCCAGCAGTTTTTCGGGAGCCTACGAGCAGTACTTC. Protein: CASSFSGAYEQYF.

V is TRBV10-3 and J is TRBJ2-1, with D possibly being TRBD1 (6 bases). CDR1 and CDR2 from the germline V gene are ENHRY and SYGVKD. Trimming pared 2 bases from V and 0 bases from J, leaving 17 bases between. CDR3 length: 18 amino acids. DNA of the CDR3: TGTGCCATCAGTGAGACCGGAGTAAGGGGGAGCTCCTACAATGAGCAGTTCTTC. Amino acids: CAISETGVRGSSYNEQFF.

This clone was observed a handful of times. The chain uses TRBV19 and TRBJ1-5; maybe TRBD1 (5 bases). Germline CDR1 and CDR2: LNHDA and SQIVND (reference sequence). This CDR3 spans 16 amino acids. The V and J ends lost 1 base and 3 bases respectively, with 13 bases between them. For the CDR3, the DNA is TGTGCCAGTAGTATAGCTTTGACAGCCCTCAATCAGCCCCAGCATTTT. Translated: CASSIALTALNQPQHF.

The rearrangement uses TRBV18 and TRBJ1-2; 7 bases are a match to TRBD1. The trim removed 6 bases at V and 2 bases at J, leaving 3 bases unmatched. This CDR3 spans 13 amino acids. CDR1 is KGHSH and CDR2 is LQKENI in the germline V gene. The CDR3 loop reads CASSGQDNYGYTF. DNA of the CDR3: TGTGCCAGCTCCGGACAGGACAACTATGGCTACACCTTC.

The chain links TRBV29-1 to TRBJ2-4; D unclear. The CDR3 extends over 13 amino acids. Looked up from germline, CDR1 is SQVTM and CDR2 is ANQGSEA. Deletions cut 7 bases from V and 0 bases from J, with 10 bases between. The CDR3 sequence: CSARPQAKNIQYF. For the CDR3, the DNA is TGCAGCGCCCGACCACAAGCCAAAAACATTCAGTACTTC.

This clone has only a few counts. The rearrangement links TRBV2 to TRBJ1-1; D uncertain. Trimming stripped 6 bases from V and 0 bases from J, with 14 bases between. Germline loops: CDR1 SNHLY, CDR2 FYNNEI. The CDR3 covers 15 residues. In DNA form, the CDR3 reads TGTGCCAGCAGGGTGGAGGGTGGGATGAACACTGAAGCTTTCTTT. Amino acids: CASRVEGGMNTEAFF.

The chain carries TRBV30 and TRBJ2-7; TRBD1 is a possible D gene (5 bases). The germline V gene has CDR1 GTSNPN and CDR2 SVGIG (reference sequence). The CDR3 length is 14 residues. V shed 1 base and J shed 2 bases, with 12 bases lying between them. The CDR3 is CAWSAGFAPYEQYF. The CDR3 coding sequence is TGTGCCTGGAGTGCAGGGTTTGCCCCCTACGAGCAGTACTTC.

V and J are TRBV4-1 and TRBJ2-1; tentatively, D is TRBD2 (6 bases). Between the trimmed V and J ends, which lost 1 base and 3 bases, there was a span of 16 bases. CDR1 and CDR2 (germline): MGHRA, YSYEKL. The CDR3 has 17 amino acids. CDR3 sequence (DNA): TGCGCCAGCAGCCAAGCGGGTGGCGGGGCTCGCTACAATGAGCAGTTCTTC. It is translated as CASSQAGGGARYNEQFF.

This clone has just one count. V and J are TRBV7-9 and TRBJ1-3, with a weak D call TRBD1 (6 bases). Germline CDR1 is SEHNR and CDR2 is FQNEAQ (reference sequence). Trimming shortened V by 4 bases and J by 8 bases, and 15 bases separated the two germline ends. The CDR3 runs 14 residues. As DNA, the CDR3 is TGTGCCAGCAGCTCATTCACAGGGAGGGACACCATATATTTT. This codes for CASSSFTGRDTIYF.

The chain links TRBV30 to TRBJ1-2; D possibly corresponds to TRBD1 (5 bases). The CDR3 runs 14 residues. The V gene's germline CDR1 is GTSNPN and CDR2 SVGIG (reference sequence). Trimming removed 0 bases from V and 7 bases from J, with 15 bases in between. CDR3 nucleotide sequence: TGTGCCTGGAGTGTTGTGGGGCGCTTCGGTGGCTACACCTTC. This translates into CAWSVVGRFGGYTF. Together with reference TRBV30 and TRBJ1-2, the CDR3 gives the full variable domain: SQTIHQWPATLVQPVGSPLSLECTVEGTSNPNLYWYRQAAGRGLQLLFYSVGIGQISSEVPQNLSASRPQDRQFILSSKKLLLSDSGFYLCAWSVVGRFGGYTFGSGTRLTVV.

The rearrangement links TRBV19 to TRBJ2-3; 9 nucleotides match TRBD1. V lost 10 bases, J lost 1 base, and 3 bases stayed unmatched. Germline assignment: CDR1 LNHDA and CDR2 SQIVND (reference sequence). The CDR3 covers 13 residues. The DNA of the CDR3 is TGTGCCATCCGGGACAGGGGCACAGATACGCAGTATTTT. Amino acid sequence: CAIRDRGTDTQYF.

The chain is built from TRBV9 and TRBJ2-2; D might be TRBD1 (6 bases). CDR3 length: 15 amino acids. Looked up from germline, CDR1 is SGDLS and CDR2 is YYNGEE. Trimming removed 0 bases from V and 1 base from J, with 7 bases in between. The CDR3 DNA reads TGTGCCAGCAGCGTAGTGGGACAGAACACCGGGGAGCTGTTTTTT. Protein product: CASSVVGQNTGELFF.

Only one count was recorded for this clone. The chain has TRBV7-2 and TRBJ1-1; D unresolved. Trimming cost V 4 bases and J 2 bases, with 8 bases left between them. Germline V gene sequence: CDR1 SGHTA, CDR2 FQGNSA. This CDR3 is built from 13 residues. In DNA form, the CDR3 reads TGTGCCAGCAGCTCAATCCTAAACACTGAAGCTTTCTTT. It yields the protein CASSSILNTEAFF. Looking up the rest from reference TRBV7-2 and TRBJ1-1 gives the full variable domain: GAGVSQSPSNKVTEKGKDVELRCDPISGHTALYWYRQSLGQGLEFLIYFQGNSAPDKSGLPSDRFSAERTGGSVSTLTIQRTQQEDSAVYLCASSSILNTEAFFGQGTRLTVV.

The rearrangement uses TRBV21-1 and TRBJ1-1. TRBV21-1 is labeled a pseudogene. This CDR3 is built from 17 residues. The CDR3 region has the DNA TGTGCCAGCAGCCTAGGTGGTACGGGGTCTAAGGGCACTGAAGCTTTCTTT. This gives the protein CASSLGGTGSKGTEAFF.

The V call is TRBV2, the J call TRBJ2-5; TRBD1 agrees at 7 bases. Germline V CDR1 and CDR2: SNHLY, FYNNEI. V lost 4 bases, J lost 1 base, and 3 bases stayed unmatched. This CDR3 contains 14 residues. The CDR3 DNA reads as TGTGCCAGCAGTGTCGGGACAGTCCAAGAGACCCAGTACTTC. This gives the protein CASSVGTVQETQYF.

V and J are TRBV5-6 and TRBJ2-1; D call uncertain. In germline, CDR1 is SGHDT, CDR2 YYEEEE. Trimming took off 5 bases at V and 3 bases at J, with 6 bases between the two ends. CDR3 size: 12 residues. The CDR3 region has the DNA TGTGCCAGCAGTGTGGGCTACAATGAGCAGTTCTTC. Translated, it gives CASSVGYNEQFF.